This TCR beta chain was recorded in a study of T cell repertoires in cytomegalovirus infection. TCRdb reprocessed the reads with MiXCR, giving one entry per CDR3 protein. This table holds about 190,000 distinct CDR3 sequences, 8% to 10% found once. The CDR3 runs 15 residues. Germline CDR1 SQVTM, CDR2 ANQGSEA. The ends were cut back, 1 base at V and 4 bases at J, with 14 bases in the middle. In its sample, this clonotype was seen many times. Sequencing used PBMCs. This chain joins TRBV29-1 and TRBJ1-3; D is possibly TRBD1 (5 bases). The TCR sequence derives from a human donor in good health (CMV status not recorded). Some clones in this sample may be carry-over from other donors' samples. The CDR3 reads CSVEGGTDVGNTIYF. CDR3 DNA sequence: TGCAGCGTTGAAGGGGGGACCGACGTAGGAAACACCATATATTTT.